What follows are 9 T cell receptor beta chains derived from one specimen sequenced in a study of beta chain features in type 1 diabetes. Expressed TCRB transcripts got sequenced, as all isolated RNA was reverse transcribed. Libraries were prepared by immunoSEQ multiplex PCR; TCRdb keeps only in-frame clonotypes and omits some of them. The table shows roughly 350,000 clones, with around 10% occurring only once. These TCRs are of unknown antigen specificity. The study's findings and limits: Within each of all four CD4+ subsets, Type 1 diabetes patients had TCRB CDR3s that were moderately but significantly shorter.

The sample was central memory CD4+ T cells from blood. The receptors derive from a man younger than 40 with type 1 diabetes.

The table lists this clone with many counts. This rearrangement joins TRBV15 to TRBJ1-1; the D gene is possibly TRBD1 (5 bases). This CDR3 is 13 amino acids long. The germline CDR1 and CDR2 sequences are LNHNV and YYDKDF (reference sequence). The germline V and J ends were trimmed by 0 bases and 12 bases, with 14 bases remaining between them. CDR3 loop: CATSRDRAGRSFF. As DNA, the CDR3 is TGTGCCACCAGCAGAGATCGGGCAGGGAGATCTTTCTTT. Drawing the rest from reference TRBV15 and TRBJ1-1, the complete variable domain is DAMVIQNPRYQVTQFGKPVTLSCSQTLNHNVMYWYQQKSSQAPKLLFHYYDKDFNNEADTPDNFQSRRPNTSFCFLDIRSPGLGDTAMYLCATSRDRAGRSFFGQGTRLTVV.

The chain employs TRBV4-2 and TRBJ2-5; D is perhaps TRBD1 or TRBD2 (5 bases each). This CDR3 contains 14 residues. The V and J ends lost 7 bases and 3 bases respectively, with 15 bases between them. Germline V lookup: CDR1 LGHNA, CDR2 YNFKEQ. This CDR3 is CASKTLQGEETQYF. The CDR3 DNA is TGTGCCAGCAAAACCTTGCAGGGAGAAGAGACCCAGTACTTC.

This clone was observed a few times. The chain uses TRBV7-3 and TRBJ2-1, with a weak D call TRBD2 (5 bases). The length of the CDR3 is 14 residues. Trimming took off 3 bases at V and 2 bases at J, with 8 bases between the two ends. The germline gives CDR1 SGHTA, CDR2 FQGTGA. In DNA, the CDR3 is TGTGCCAGCAGCTTGAGGGTGGCCTACAATGAGCAGTTCTTC. This encodes CASSLRVAYNEQFF.

The CDR3 protein is CASSLAGARSTDTQYF. The CDR3 DNA reads TGTGCCAGCAGCTTAGCCGGGGCGAGGTCGACAGATACGCAGTATTTT. The chain couples TRBV11-3 to TRBJ2-3; D might be TRBD1 or TRBD2, each matching 5 bases. V lost 1 base to trimming and J lost 3 bases, with 14 bases between them. CDR1 SGHNT and CDR2 YENEEA come from the germline V gene. The CDR3 has 16 amino acids.

This clone was seen a few times. The CDR3 bases are TGTGCCAGCAGCCAAGGTTCTAGCGGGGCAAACATTCAGTACTTC. Its protein product is CASSQGSSGANIQYF. V gene TRBV4-2 combines with J gene TRBJ2-4, with 9 bases matching TRBD2. Looked up from germline, CDR1 is LGHNA and CDR2 is YNFKEQ. Trimming cost V 1 base and J 6 bases; bases outside gene matches: 4. CDR3 length: 15 residues.

Many counts were recorded for this clone. The chain employs TRBV2 and TRBJ1-5; D is possibly TRBD1 (5 bases). The germline V gene encodes CDR1 SNHLY and CDR2 FYNNEI. V lost 4 bases and J lost 9, with 7 bases in between. The CDR3 runs 11 residues. For the CDR3, the DNA is TGTGCCAGCAGTGGGGGGTGGCCCCAGCATTTT. It codes for CASSGGWPQHF.

In its sample, this clone was seen a few times. The rearrangement uses TRBV5-6 and TRBJ2-1; D call uncertain. The CDR3 is made up of 15 amino acids. Germline CDR1 reads SGHDT; CDR2 reads YYEEEE. With 1 base removed from V and 0 bases from J, the gap between germline ends came to 8 bases. The CDR3 DNA reads TGTGCCAGCAGCTTGCTGGAGAGCTCCTACAATGAGCAGTTCTTC. It codes for CASSLLESSYNEQFF.

This clone has ten or more counts. The rearrangement uses TRBV7-2 and TRBJ2-3, with unresolved D. The CDR3 has 12 residues. Germline CDR1 is SGHTA and CDR2 is FQGNSA. Trimming removed 5 bases from V and 6 bases from J, with 9 bases in between. As DNA, the CDR3 is TGTGCCAGCAGCCTCCCACTGGATACGCAGTATTTT. Its protein product is CASSLPLDTQYF.

On this clone itself: This likely traces to a read error, being one base from a far larger clone. Within the sample, other DNA sequences also encode this same CDR3. The V and J genes are TRBV7-3 and TRBJ1-1, with D possibly being TRBD1 (5 bases). This CDR3 region has 13 residues. Germline CDR1 reads SGHTA; CDR2 reads FQGTGA. V lost 5 bases to trimming and J lost 2 bases, with 9 bases between them. CDR3 DNA: TGTGCCAGCAGCCCCCAGGGCAACACTGAAGCTTTCTTT. It yields the protein CASSPQGNTEAFF.